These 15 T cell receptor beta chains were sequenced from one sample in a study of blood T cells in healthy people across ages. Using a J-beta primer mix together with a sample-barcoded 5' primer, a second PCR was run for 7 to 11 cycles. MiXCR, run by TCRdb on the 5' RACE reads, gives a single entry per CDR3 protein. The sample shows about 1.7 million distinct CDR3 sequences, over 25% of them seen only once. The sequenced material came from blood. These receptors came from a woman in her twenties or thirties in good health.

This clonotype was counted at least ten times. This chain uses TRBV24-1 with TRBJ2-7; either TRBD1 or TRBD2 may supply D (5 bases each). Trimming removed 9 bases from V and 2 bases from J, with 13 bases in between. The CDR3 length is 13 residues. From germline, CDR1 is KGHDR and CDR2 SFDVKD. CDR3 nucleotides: TGTGCCACCGCGCGAGGGGCGACCTACGAGCAGTACTTC. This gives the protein CATARGATYEQYF.

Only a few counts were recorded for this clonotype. CDR3 sequence reads: CSAKLAGGLDTQYF. CDR3 DNA: TGCAGTGCTAAACTAGCGGGGGGTTTGGATACGCAGTATTTT. V usage is TRBV20-1 and J usage is TRBJ2-3, with 12 positions matching TRBD2. Germline assignment: CDR1 DFQATT and CDR2 SNEGSKA (reference sequence). This CDR3 has 14 amino acids. The V segment lost 4 bases and the J segment 6 bases; nucleotides outside the gene matches: 5.

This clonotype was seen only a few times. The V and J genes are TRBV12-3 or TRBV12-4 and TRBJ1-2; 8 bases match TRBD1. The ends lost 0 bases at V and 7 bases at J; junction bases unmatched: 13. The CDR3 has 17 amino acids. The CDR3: CASSLAGTGSRDCGYTF. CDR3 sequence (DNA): TGTGCCAGCAGTTTAGCAGGGACAGGCTCGAGGGACTGTGGCTACACCTTC.

The CDR3 bases are TGCAGCGGATCATCGTACCCCGGGGACACTGAAGCTTTCTTT. As protein: CSGSSYPGDTEAFF. The V gene is TRBV29-1, the J gene TRBJ1-1; D gene uncertain. The CDR3 sequence is 14 residues long. CDR1 is SQVTM and CDR2 is ANQGSEA in the germline V gene. V was clipped by 7 bases and J by 3 bases, with 18 bases between them.

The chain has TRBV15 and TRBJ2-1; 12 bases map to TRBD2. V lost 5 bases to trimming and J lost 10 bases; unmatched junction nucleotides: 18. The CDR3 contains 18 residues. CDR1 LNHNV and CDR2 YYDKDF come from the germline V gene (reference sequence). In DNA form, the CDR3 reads TGTGCCACCAGCGGGGGACCGGGACTAGCGGGCCGGGAAGGGGAGCAGTTCTTC. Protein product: CATSGGPGLAGREGEQFF.

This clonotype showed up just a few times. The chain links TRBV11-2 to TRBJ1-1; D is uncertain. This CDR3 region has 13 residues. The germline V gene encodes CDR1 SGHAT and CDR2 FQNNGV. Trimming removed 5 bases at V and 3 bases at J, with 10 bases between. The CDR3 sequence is CASSTQAYTEAFF. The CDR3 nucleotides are TGTGCCAGCAGCACTCAGGCGTACACTGAAGCTTTCTTT.

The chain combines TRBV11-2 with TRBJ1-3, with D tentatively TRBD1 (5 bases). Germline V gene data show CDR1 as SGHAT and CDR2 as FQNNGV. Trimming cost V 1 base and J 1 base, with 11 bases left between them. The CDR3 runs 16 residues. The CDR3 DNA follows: TGTGCCAGCAGCTTAGCCGCGGGGGGGTCTGGAAACACCATATATTTT. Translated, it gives CASSLAAGGSGNTIYF.

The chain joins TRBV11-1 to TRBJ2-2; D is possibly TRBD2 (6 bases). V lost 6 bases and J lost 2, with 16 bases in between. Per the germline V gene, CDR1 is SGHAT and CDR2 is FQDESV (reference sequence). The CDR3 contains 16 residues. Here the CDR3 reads CASRFGRGLNTGELFF. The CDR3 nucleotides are TGTGCCAGCAGGTTTGGGCGGGGTCTTAACACCGGGGAGCTGTTTTTT.

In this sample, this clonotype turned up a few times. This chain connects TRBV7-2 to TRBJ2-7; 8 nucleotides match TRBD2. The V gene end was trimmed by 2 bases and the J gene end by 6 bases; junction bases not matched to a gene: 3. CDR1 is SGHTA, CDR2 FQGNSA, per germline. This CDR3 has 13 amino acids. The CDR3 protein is CASSLPGGLEQYF. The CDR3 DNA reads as TGTGCCAGCAGCTTACCGGGAGGGCTCGAGCAGTACTTC.

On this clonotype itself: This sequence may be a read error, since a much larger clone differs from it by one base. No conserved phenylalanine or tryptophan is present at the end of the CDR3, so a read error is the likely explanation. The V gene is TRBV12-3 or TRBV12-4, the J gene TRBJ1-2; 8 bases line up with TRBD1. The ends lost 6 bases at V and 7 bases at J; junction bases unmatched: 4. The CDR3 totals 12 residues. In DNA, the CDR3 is TGTGCCAGCAGAGGACAGGGACCTGGCTACACCTAC. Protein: CASRGQGPGYTY.

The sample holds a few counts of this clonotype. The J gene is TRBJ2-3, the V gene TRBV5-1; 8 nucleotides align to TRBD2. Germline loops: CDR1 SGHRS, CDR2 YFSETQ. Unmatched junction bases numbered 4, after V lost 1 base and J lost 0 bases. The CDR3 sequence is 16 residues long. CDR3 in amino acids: CASSLRPSGSTDTQYF. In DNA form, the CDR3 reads TGCGCCAGCAGCTTGAGGCCTAGCGGGAGCACAGATACGCAGTATTTT.

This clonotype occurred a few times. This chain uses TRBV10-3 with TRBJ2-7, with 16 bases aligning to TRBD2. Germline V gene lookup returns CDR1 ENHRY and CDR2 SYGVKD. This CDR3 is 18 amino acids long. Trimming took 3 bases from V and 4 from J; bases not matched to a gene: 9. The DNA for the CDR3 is TGTGCCATCAGTGAACCCGGGACTAGCGGGAGGGCCTTATACGAGCAGTACTTC. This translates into CAISEPGTSGRALYEQYF.

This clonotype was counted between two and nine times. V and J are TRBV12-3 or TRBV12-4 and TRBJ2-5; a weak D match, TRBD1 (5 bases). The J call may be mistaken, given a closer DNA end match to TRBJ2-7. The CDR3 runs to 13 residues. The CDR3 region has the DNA TGTGCCAGCAGTCCCAGGGTCCCCAACGAGCAGTACTTC. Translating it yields CASSPRVPNEQYF.

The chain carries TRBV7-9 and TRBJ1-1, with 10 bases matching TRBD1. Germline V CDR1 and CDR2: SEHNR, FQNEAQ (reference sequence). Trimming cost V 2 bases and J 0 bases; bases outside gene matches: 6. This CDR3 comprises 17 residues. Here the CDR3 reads CASSLKTGGHMNTEAFF. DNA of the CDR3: TGTGCCAGCAGCTTAAAGACAGGGGGCCACATGAACACTGAAGCTTTCTTT.

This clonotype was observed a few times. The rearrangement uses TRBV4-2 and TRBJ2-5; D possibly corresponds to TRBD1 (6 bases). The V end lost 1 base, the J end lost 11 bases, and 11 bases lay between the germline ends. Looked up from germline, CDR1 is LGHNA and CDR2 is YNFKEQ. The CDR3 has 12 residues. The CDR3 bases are TGTGCCAGCAGCCAAGCAAAGGGGGAGCAGTACTTC. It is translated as CASSQAKGEQYF.